The rows below give T cell receptor beta chains drawn from one sample of a study of identical twins. MiXCR, run by TCRdb on the 5' RACE reads, gives a single entry per CDR3 protein. The data hold approximately 890,000 distinct CDR3 sequences, with approximately 13% observed a single time. The data also belong to a second study, concerning yellow fever vaccine responses in identical twins.

The source material was PBMCs. Receptor source: a woman under 30 in good health. CDR3s include the opening cysteine and the closing phenylalanine or tryptophan. Fields, in order: V gene, CDR3 protein.

v_call: TRBV12-3/TRBV12-4; cdr3_aa: CASSWDLLKNTIYF
v_call: TRBV13; cdr3_aa: CASSALAVRDTQYF
v_call: TRBV11-2; cdr3_aa: CASSLVWGGGITYNEQFF
v_call: TRBV28; cdr3_aa: CASSPWSGSQETQYF
v_call: TRBV6-6; cdr3_aa: CVSSYSAGGRTGELFF
v_call: TRBV20-1; cdr3_aa: CSARDSRTRSYNEQFF
v_call: TRBV9; cdr3_aa: CASSGGLLSGANVLTF
v_call: TRBV28; cdr3_aa: CASSFMADSSYEQYF
v_call: TRBV3-1; cdr3_aa: CASSDRGSNQPQHF
v_call: TRBV20-1; cdr3_aa: CSARVSTAFTDTQYF
v_call: TRBV2; cdr3_aa: CASWGRSTSETQYF
v_call: TRBV10-2; cdr3_aa: CASTTSLRGGRMNTEAFF
v_call: TRBV20-1; cdr3_aa: CSATPGGAFETQYF
v_call: TRBV3-1; cdr3_aa: CASSHNEDYGYTF
v_call: TRBV27; cdr3_aa: CASSSEGPKYEQYF
v_call: TRBV12-3/TRBV12-4; cdr3_aa: CASSLTGTGIGTGELFF
v_call: TRBV28; cdr3_aa: CASTAPGGGGWSNQPQHF
v_call: TRBV11-2; cdr3_aa: CASTRSRDLYSYEQYF
v_call: TRBV11-2; cdr3_aa: CASSLPRGRARLTDTQYF
v_call: TRBV9; cdr3_aa: CASSVSGSHNEQFF
v_call: TRBV10-2; cdr3_aa: CASSDGTGNADTEAFF
v_call: TRBV3-1; cdr3_aa: CASSPRSLGAGANVLTF
v_call: TRBV5-1; cdr3_aa: CASSTAGTPYGYTF
v_call: TRBV4-1; cdr3_aa: CATTLGATRTDTQYF
v_call: TRBV4-1; cdr3_aa: CASSQEGGSGEPYEQYF
v_call: TRBV12-3/TRBV12-4; cdr3_aa: CASAPDYGYTF
v_call: TRBV5-6; cdr3_aa: CASSLVERVQETQYF
v_call: TRBV11-1; cdr3_aa: CASSFAGAPQETQYF
v_call: TRBV9; cdr3_aa: CASSVEGFGNEQFF
v_call: TRBV24-1; cdr3_aa: CATSDLVRYNEQFF
v_call: TRBV13; cdr3_aa: CASSSGTGVVEQYF
v_call: TRBV5-1; cdr3_aa: CASSLMQGGTGELFF
v_call: TRBV29-1; cdr3_aa: CSVDPSGGYGYTF
v_call: TRBV3-1; cdr3_aa: CASSFREGMNTEAFF
v_call: TRBV20-1; cdr3_aa: CSARGYGQGDTGELFF
v_call: TRBV24-1; cdr3_aa: CATSDSTGYQTNEKLFF
v_call: TRBV18; cdr3_aa: CASSPPLAGGYNEQFF
v_call: TRBV6-1; cdr3_aa: CASSDLAGGPEETQYF
v_call: TRBV2; cdr3_aa: CASRAGTRTNSPLHF
v_call: TRBV5-1; cdr3_aa: CASSHELYNEQFF
v_call: TRBV6-2/TRBV6-3; cdr3_aa: CASSYSNLAETQYF
v_call: TRBV5-1; cdr3_aa: CASSLETGERSPLHF
v_call: TRBV3-1; cdr3_aa: CASSSRQGGRQYF
v_call: TRBV11-2; cdr3_aa: CASSTGRDSGNEKLFF
v_call: TRBV2; cdr3_aa: CASSRRGGSSDTQYF